What follows describes a single T cell receptor (beta chain). Its antigen is not identified. The data derive from a study of cytomegalovirus exposure and HLA in healthy donors. Across the study: In an earlier analysis, 95 million to 140 million unique TCR beta sequences were found from approximately 170 million T cells.

Findings of the study overall: When analyzed later, a missense DCLRE1C variant was found to be linked to TCR beta V- and J-gene trimming. Altogether, 160 or so TCR beta chains were recorded as cytomegalovirus-associated.

Healthy bone marrow donors made up the cohort. This CDR3 is built from 15 residues. Trimming removed 4 bases from V and 7 bases from J; junction bases left unmatched: 5. Germline assignment: CDR1 MGHDK and CDR2 SYGVNS. The PCR made use of 60 Vbeta and 13 Jbeta primers. Profiled with immunoSEQ multiplex PCR; TCRdb holds only in-frame clones, not every one. The sample records 160,000 or so clones, 70% to 85% being singletons. This clonotype originated in a woman aged 40 to 50 in good health and CMV-seronegative. Sequencing was done on a sample of PBMCs. This chain connects TRBV25-1 to TRBJ1-4, with TRBD1 matching over 11 bases. The CDR3 spells CASSVRTGGGEKLFF. The CDR3 nucleotides are TGTGCCAGCAGTGTACGGACAGGGGGCGGTGAAAAACTGTTTTTT. The whole variable domain, filled in from reference TRBV25-1 and TRBJ1-4, reads EADIYQTPRYLVIGTGKKITLECSQTMGHDKMYWYQQDPGMELHLIHYSYGVNSTEKGDLSSESTVSRIRTEHFPLTLESARPSHTSQYLCASSVRTGGGEKLFFGSGTQLSVL.